A single sample gave rise to the 19 T cell receptor beta chains below, sequenced in a study of cytomegalovirus exposure and HLA in healthy donors. PCR primers comprised 60 Vbeta and 13 Jbeta primers. Sequencing was performed with immunoSEQ multiplex PCR; in TCRdb, only in-frame clones are kept and a portion is missing. The sample contains about 250,000 clones, about 66% of which appear only once. Sequencing was performed on PBMCs. These receptors originate from a female donor in good health and CMV-seronegative.

The V call is TRBV10-1, the J call TRBJ2-5, with 8 positions matching TRBD2. The end of the DNA fits TRBJ2-7 better, so the J call may be wrong. CDR3 size: 15 residues. Germline V gene data show CDR1 as WNHNN and CDR2 as SYGVQD (reference sequence). The CDR3 spells CASSQGGAGANEQYF. CDR3 nucleotide sequence: TGCGCCAGCAGCCAAGGAGGAGCGGGAGCCAACGAGCAGTACTTC.

A note on this clone: The same CDR3 can be traced to other DNA sequences in this sample. V usage is TRBV7-9 and J usage is TRBJ1-2; 9 bases map to TRBD1. J was trimmed by 8 bases and V by 5 bases; bases with no gene match: 6. This CDR3 has 13 amino acids. CDR1 and CDR2 (germline): SEHNR, FQNEAQ (reference sequence). This CDR3 reads CASSPGQGYGYTF. Here the CDR3 DNA reads TGTGCCAGCAGCCCGGGACAGGGTTACGGCTACACCTTC.

The genes are TRBV18 and TRBJ2-7, with D maybe TRBD1 (6 bases). The CDR3 runs 14 residues. Deletions cut 1 base from V and 4 bases from J, with 11 bases between. Germline V gene data show CDR1 as KGHSH and CDR2 as LQKENI. The CDR3 protein is CASSPLGRGYEQYF. The DNA for the CDR3 is TGTGCCAGCTCACCACTGGGCAGGGGTTACGAGCAGTACTTC.

J is TRBJ1-1 and V is TRBV7-3; no clear D. Germline V gene lookup returns CDR1 SGHTA and CDR2 FQGTGA. The V and J ends lost 4 bases and 0 bases respectively, with 6 bases between them. The CDR3 spans 13 residues. The CDR3 reads CASSSFVNTEAFF. As DNA, the CDR3 is TGTGCCAGCAGCTCGTTTGTGAACACTGAAGCTTTCTTT.

V and J are TRBV6-6 and TRBJ1-5; TRBD1 is a possible D gene (6 bases). Germline loops: CDR1 MNHNY, CDR2 SVGAGI (reference sequence). CDR3 length equals 14 residues. Trimming stripped 2 bases from V and 7 bases from J, with 12 bases between. CDR3: CASSYGGAGQPQHF. The CDR3, as DNA: TGTGCCAGCAGTTACGGGGGGGCTGGCCAGCCCCAGCATTTT.

This sequence joins TRBV4-2 and TRBJ2-7; 7 positions agree with TRBD1. CDR3 size: 18 residues. V shed 0 bases and J 2 bases; nucleotides not matched to a gene: 13. Germline CDR1 LGHNA, CDR2 YNFKEQ. The CDR3 sequence: CASSQEEGYVGGAYEQYF. The CDR3 DNA reads TGTGCCAGCAGCCAAGAAGAGGGGTATGTAGGGGGCGCCTACGAGCAGTACTTC.

This clone was seen only a few times. The J gene is TRBJ1-1, the V gene TRBV7-9; D gene ambiguous. V lost 5 bases, J lost 6 bases, and 13 bases lay in between. The CDR3 sequence is 13 residues long. The V gene's germline CDR1 is SEHNR and CDR2 FQNEAQ (reference sequence). The CDR3 region is CASSNQHQAEAFF. The CDR3 nucleotides are TGTGCCAGCAGCAACCAACATCAGGCTGAAGCTTTCTTT.

CDR3 nucleotides: TGCACCAGCAGCCAAGATTACTTGCGAGCGGGTAAGGCCGAGCAGTACTTC. This translates into CTSSQDYLRAGKAEQYF. The V call is TRBV1, the J call TRBJ2-7; the table's TRBD2 call for D was not verified on the DNA. TRBV1 is classified as a pseudogene. This CDR3 comprises 17 residues.

Comments on this clone: One end of the junction does not line up with germline, which may come from a read error. The chain combines TRBV27 with TRBJ2-3; 9 nucleotides align to TRBD2. The CDR3 consists of 17 residues. Germline V gene sequence: CDR1 MNHEY, CDR2 SMNVEV (reference sequence). The CDR3 DNA follows: TGTGCCAGCAGTCTATCTAGCGGGGTCACCAGCACAGATACGCAGTATTTT. Translating gives CASSLSSGVTSTDTQYF.

CDR3 in amino acids: CASSLAGTGGEQYF. CDR3 nucleotides: TGTGCCAGCAGCTTAGCCGGGACAGGGGGTGAGCAGTACTTC. This chain connects TRBV7-9 to TRBJ2-7, with 11 bases that match TRBD1. CDR3 length: 14 amino acids. Losses at the gene ends were 0 bases for V and 7 bases for J; bases not matched to a gene: 2. The germline CDR1 and CDR2 sequences are SEHNR and FQNEAQ (reference sequence).

V and J are TRBV7-2 and TRBJ2-7; tentative D call: TRBD2 (6 bases). This CDR3 spans 16 amino acids. CDR1 and CDR2 (germline): SGHTA, FQGNSA. Between the trimmed V and J ends, which lost 0 bases and 0 bases, there was a span of 12 bases. For the CDR3, the DNA is TGTGCCAGCAGCTTAGCGCCACTAGCCGGCTCCTACGAGCAGTACTTC. This gives the protein CASSLAPLAGSYEQYF.

The V gene is TRBV28, the J gene TRBJ2-1, with 7 nucleotides matching TRBD2. After removal of 4 bases from V and 7 bases from J, the junction contained 16 bases not matched to a gene. Looked up from germline, CDR1 is MDHEN and CDR2 is SYDVKM. CDR3 length equals 17 residues. CDR3 sequence: CASSSIAGQPSLNEQFF. DNA for the CDR3: TGTGCCAGCAGTTCCATAGCGGGCCAACCGAGCCTTAATGAGCAGTTCTTC.

This chain joins TRBV7-8 and TRBJ2-6; 9 bases match TRBD1. V shed 4 bases and J 0 bases; nucleotides not matched to a gene: 4. Germline assignment: CDR1 SGHVS and CDR2 FQNEAQ. This CDR3 spans 17 amino acids. The CDR3: CASSSRQGVSGANVLTF. In DNA form, the CDR3 reads TGTGCCAGCAGCTCAAGACAGGGGGTCTCTGGGGCCAACGTCCTGACTTTC.

This clone was observed a handful of times. This chain connects TRBV6-5 to TRBJ2-7, with 12 bases that match TRBD2. CDR3 length: 16 residues. CDR1 and CDR2 from the germline V gene are MNHEY and SVGAGI. V lost 0 bases, J lost 7 bases, and 7 bases stayed unmatched. CDR3 sequence: CASSYSKTSGGWEQYF. CDR3 nucleotides: TGTGCCAGCAGTTACTCGAAGACTAGCGGGGGCTGGGAGCAGTACTTC.

The V and J genes are TRBV5-1 and TRBJ2-5; D is perhaps TRBD1 (6 bases). Germline V lookup: CDR1 SGHRS, CDR2 YFSETQ. CDR3 length: 16 residues. V was pared by 0 bases and J by 0 bases, with 12 bases between. The CDR3 bases are TGCGCCAGCAGCTTGGTCTCAGGGGTGTACCAAGAGACCCAGTACTTC. Translation gives CASSLVSGVYQETQYF.

CDR3 loop: CASSFRDRNNEQFF. The CDR3 DNA sequence: TGCGCCAGCAGCTTCCGGGACAGAAACAATGAGCAGTTCTTC. The chain employs TRBV4-1 and TRBJ2-1, with 7 bases that match TRBD1. With 5 bases clipped from V and 5 bases from J, the junction kept 6 bases outside the gene matches. CDR1 and CDR2 from the germline V gene are MGHRA and YSYEKL. CDR3 length equals 14 residues.

This chain links TRBV11-2 with TRBJ2-7; the match to TRBD1 covers 8 bases. After removal of 5 bases from V and 4 bases from J, the junction contained 10 bases not matched to a gene. This CDR3 spans 15 amino acids. Germline V lookup: CDR1 SGHAT, CDR2 FQNNGV. CDR3 sequence: CASSPLWTGSYEQYF. The CDR3 region has the DNA TGTGCCAGCAGCCCACTTTGGACAGGGTCATACGAGCAGTACTTC.

The chain uses TRBV28 and TRBJ2-7; 8 positions agree with TRBD1. The CDR3 contains 14 residues. Trimming removed 6 bases from V and 2 bases from J; junction bases left unmatched: 6. CDR1 is MDHEN and CDR2 is SYDVKM in the germline V gene. The CDR3 coding sequence is TGTGCCAGCAGCTCGGGACAGGCCACCTACGAGCAGTACTTC. Its protein is CASSSGQATYEQYF.

In regard to this clone: A read error may account for a junction end that differs from germline. V gene TRBV6-1 combines with J gene TRBJ1-5, with D possibly matching TRBD1 (5 bases). Germline V gives CDR1 MNHNS, CDR2 SASEGT. The CDR3 sequence is 14 residues long. The CDR3 bases are TGTGCCAGCAGGGAAGCAGGGAGGAATCAGCCCCAGCATTTT. This translates into CASREAGRNQPQHF.